Listed below are T cell receptor beta chains from one sample, sequenced in a study of Tregs in tolerant kidney transplant recipients. Profiling relied on immunoSEQ multiplex PCR, and the TCRdb table lists in-frame clones only, not all of them. The sample lists tens of thousands of clones, less than 98% occurring once. The sequenced sample was Tregs from blood, obtained before the transplant. Every receptor here comes from a human donor who received a combined kidney and bone marrow transplant. Both conserved end residues are trimmed from each CDR3.

v_gene	j_gene	CDR3aa
TRBV5-4	TRBJ2-1	ASSFPSRDEQF
TRBV6-1	TRBJ1-1	ASSPRLYNTEAF
TRBV18	TRBJ1-3	ASSGTGGNTIY
TRBV30	TRBJ2-1	AWSVSLDSLAGHEQF
TRBV7-2	TRBJ1-2	ASRETGDSGYT
TRBV9	TRBJ2-1	ASSASAGAYNEQF
TRBV15	TRBJ2-7	ATSRIAGAVRYEQY
TRBV7-8	TRBJ1-2	ASSLDRLTYGYT
TRBV19	TRBJ1-6	ASSILDRGDSPLH
TRBV2	TRBJ2-1	ASSDISAGGPGQF
TRBV5-1	TRBJ2-4	ASSLGDRGYGFQY
TRBV18	TRBJ2-1	ASSPSGLQNEQF
TRBV7-3	TRBJ2-5	ASSRGTEETQY
TRBV29-1	TRBJ1-2	SARGTGRYGYT
TRBV14	TRBJ2-5	ASSPYSSGRAIPQY
TRBV11-3	TRBJ2-5	ASSFGSGVRRKTQY
TRBV7-9	TRBJ2-2	ASSLSEWGLTGELF
TRBV6-6	TRBJ1-1	ASSPEGVEDTEAF
TRBV18	TRBJ2-1	ASSPNTGASYNEQF
TRBV18	TRBJ2-1	ASSPGLAGGNEQF
TRBV5-1	TRBJ2-3	ASSLAGTSGGAEDTQY
TRBV9	TRBJ2-7	ASSVVAAGEQY
TRBV16	TRBJ1-1	ASSQSGSGLTEAF
TRBV7-2	TRBJ1-1	ASSSLQGYTEAF
TRBV7-8	TRBJ2-1	ASSLRASGRVYNEQF
TRBV7-3	TRBJ2-2	ASSLTLAGTGELF
TRBV7-9	TRBJ1-2	ASSPTGGYGYT
TRBV9	TRBJ1-5	ASSSTPRRDQGNQPQH
TRBV19	TRBJ1-3	ASSKPISILSGNTIY
TRBV27	TRBJ1-1	ASSSQGPREAF
TRBV5-1	TRBJ1-3	ASSLYPTGNPPAGNTIY
TRBV29-1	TRBJ2-7	SVKTRQGGIISYEQY
TRBV30	TRBJ2-2	AWSVQSTGELF
TRBV18	TRBJ1-2	ASSPPRTGLYFYGYT
TRBV5-1	TRBJ2-7	ASSLGAGDLSYEQY
TRBV29-1	TRBJ2-3	SVPSGATDTQY
TRBV7-3	TRBJ2-5	ASSARGRIAGVETQY
TRBV15	TRBJ1-2	ATSYEQGAGGYT
TRBV21-1	TRBJ2-1	ASSKSPGTGNEQF
TRBV9	TRBJ1-2	ASSVSLRGSYGYT
TRBV27	TRBJ2-1	ASSIRTSGRARSYEQF
TRBV5-1	TRBJ2-7	ASRPREGGYEQY
TRBV5-4	TRBJ2-3	ASRLGLAGGTDTQY
TRBV5-5	TRBJ1-2	ASSSNPGNYGYT
TRBV5-1	TRBJ2-7	ASSAGQVYEQY
TRBV18	TRBJ2-1	ASSPIAGGRLYNEQF
TRBV18	TRBJ2-5	ASSPTSTSGGQETQY
TRBV5-1	NA	ASKGAVEQY
TRBV7-3	TRBJ2-6	ASSLGAGANVLT
TRBV7-6	TRBJ1-2	ASSRGGDRGPDGYT
TRBV6-6	TRBJ2-3	ASSYRGGRTDTQY
TRBV20-1	TRBJ2-1	SAARVPEQF
TRBV19	TRBJ1-5	ASSSTGGSQPQH
TRBV7-2	TRBJ2-5	ASSASQVQETQY
TRBV18	TRBJ2-1	ASSSGGGSYNEQF
TRBV2	TRBJ2-3	ASTTSEYTDTQY
TRBV5-6	TRBJ2-5	ASSLAGIGGRGTQY
TRBV4-1	TRBJ1-2	ASSQVWSNNYGYT
TRBV11-3	TRBJ2-5	ASSLDSRETQY